The subject of this entry is one TCR beta chain. Measured with immunoSEQ multiplex PCR; TCRdb has only the in-frame clones, and not every one. Among a few hundred thousand clones listed, about 69% were seen once. This CDR3 spans 14 amino acids. The germline V gene has CDR1 SGHRS and CDR2 YFSETQ. The V and J ends lost 6 bases and 3 bases, in that order; junction bases with no gene match: 6. The sample originates from a study of shared clonotypes between healthy human individuals. This clonotype was obtained from a man aged 25 to 45 in good health. The chain couples TRBV5-1 to TRBJ2-1, with TRBD1 matching 7 bases. Sequencing was performed on memory CD4+ T cells sorted from blood. Subset described: CD45RA-negative fraction. The CDR3 DNA is TGCGCCAGCACCGGGACAGCCAACTACAATGAGCAGTTCTTC. It codes for CASTGTANYNEQFF.